These 16 T cell receptor beta chains were all obtained from the same sample, sequenced in a study of T cells in Graves' hyperthyroidism and ophthalmopathy. Using RNA transcripts as the source, TCR beta CDR3 regions were amplified. During a first-round RT-PCR of the TCR CDR3, the HTBI primer set was used. MiXCR was run by TCRdb on the multiplex PCR reads, yielding one entry per CDR3 protein. The table lists 650,000 to 700,000 distinct CDR3 sequences, roughly a sixth of them singletons. Material for sequencing was blood. Source of these receptors: a man in his fifties or sixties with Graves' hyperthyroidism.

Note on this clonotype: It may be a read error: a sequence one base away is much more abundant. This chain uses TRBV12-3 or TRBV12-4 with TRBJ2-1, with D possibly being TRBD2 (5 bases). This CDR3 contains 16 residues. The V and J ends lost 6 bases and 2 bases respectively, with 17 bases between them. This CDR3 is CASRGVTGIPYNEQFF. For the CDR3, the DNA is TGTGCCAGCAGGGGTGTTACGGGAATCCCCTACAATGAGCAGTTCTTC.

This clonotype appeared many times. The rearrangement links TRBV6-1 to TRBJ2-6; perhaps TRBD2 as D (7 bases). The V gene's germline CDR1 is MNHNS and CDR2 SASEGT. The CDR3 runs 16 residues. V lost 7 bases and J 2 bases, leaving 15 bases between the germline ends. The CDR3 spells CASTLAGAAGANVLTF. CDR3 sequence (DNA): TGTGCCAGCACCCTGGCGGGGGCAGCTGGGGCCAACGTCCTGACTTTC.

This clonotype appeared many times. The chain couples TRBV28 to TRBJ2-7; 13 positions agree with TRBD2. The CDR3 extends over 15 amino acids. CDR1 MDHEN and CDR2 SYDVKM come from the germline V gene. V dropped 3 bases and J dropped 7; count of bases not matched to a gene: 6. CDR3: CASSLWTSGSREQYF. The CDR3 coding sequence is TGTGCCAGCAGTTTGTGGACTAGCGGGAGTAGGGAGCAGTACTTC.

This clonotype was recorded many times. The chain recombines TRBV27 with TRBJ2-1; D perhaps matches TRBD1 (6 bases). Between the trimmed V and J ends, which lost 3 bases and 5 bases, there was a span of 8 bases. The CDR3 contains 13 residues. Germline lookup yields CDR1 MNHEY and CDR2 SMNVEV (reference sequence). The CDR3 reads CASSFGQNNEQFF. In DNA form, the CDR3 reads TGTGCCAGCAGTTTCGGACAGAACAATGAGCAGTTCTTC.

This clonotype occurred many times. V and J are TRBV7-2 and TRBJ2-3; TRBD1 aligns across 7 bases. V lost 5 bases to trimming and J lost 2 bases; unmatched junction nucleotides: 7. From germline, CDR1 is SGHTA and CDR2 FQGNSA. The length of the CDR3 is 15 residues. The CDR3 DNA is TGTGCCAGCAGCAAAAGGGGGCAAGTCACAGATACGCAGTATTTT. It translates to CASSKRGQVTDTQYF.

This chain uses TRBV5-1 with TRBJ1-2, with D unresolved. V gave up 0 bases and J gave up 8 bases, with 14 bases separating them. Germline V CDR1 and CDR2: SGHRS, YFSETQ. The CDR3 loop spans 14 amino acids. CDR3 DNA: TGCGCCAGCAGCTTGGCGGCGATACCTATGGGCTACACCTTC. The encoded protein is CASSLAAIPMGYTF.

In its sample, this clonotype was seen many times. The V call is TRBV11-2, the J call TRBJ2-7; 9 bases agree with TRBD1. This CDR3 comprises 14 residues. After removal of 5 bases from V and 4 bases from J, the junction contained 6 bases not matched to a gene. The V gene's germline CDR1 is SGHAT and CDR2 FQNNGV. The CDR3 nucleotides read TGTGCCAGCAGCCACTCCGGGACAGGGTACGAGCAGTACTTC. The encoded protein is CASSHSGTGYEQYF.

This clonotype came up many times. The V gene is TRBV29-1, the J gene TRBJ1-5, with 10 bases fitting TRBD1. Trimming cost V 6 bases and J 7 bases; bases outside gene matches: 9. CDR3 length: 14 amino acids. CDR1 is SQVTM, CDR2 ANQGSEA, per germline. CDR3 coding DNA: TGCAGCGTACGGACAGGGGGTAGTGAGCAGCCCCAGCATTTT. Amino acid sequence: CSVRTGGSEQPQHF.

This clonotype was observed at least ten times. V and J are TRBV2 and TRBJ2-7; TRBD2 matches at 8 bases. The ends lost 2 bases at V and 3 bases at J; junction bases unmatched: 6. Germline V gene data show CDR1 as SNHLY and CDR2 as FYNNEI. The CDR3 is made up of 15 amino acids. CDR3 nucleotides: TGTGCCAGCAGTGAATCGGACGGGGGGGGCTACGAGCAGTACTTC. Translated: CASSESDGGGYEQYF.

This clonotype was recorded at least ten times. In DNA form, the CDR3 reads TGTGCCAGCAGCTTCGGACAGGCGCCTCATAATTCACCCCTCCACTTT. Protein: CASSFGQAPHNSPLHF. This chain links TRBV11-3 with TRBJ1-6; 7 bases agree with TRBD1. From germline, CDR1 is SGHNT and CDR2 YENEEA. This CDR3 region has 16 residues. The J segment lost 5 bases and the V segment lost 3 bases, leaving 7 bases of the junction unmatched.

This clonotype occurred many times. The chain recombines TRBV11-2 with TRBJ1-2; TRBD1 might be the D (5 bases). Germline CDR1 SGHAT, CDR2 FQNNGV. The CDR3 runs 14 residues. V gave up 5 bases and J gave up 0 bases, with 10 bases separating them. The CDR3 here is CASSTRTSNYGYTF. In DNA, the CDR3 is TGTGCCAGCAGCACCCGGACATCTAACTATGGCTACACCTTC.

This clonotype occurred many times. V and J are TRBV18 and TRBJ1-2, with no clear D. This CDR3 comprises 14 residues. The germline CDR1 and CDR2 sequences are KGHSH and LQKENI. The V end was cut by 2 bases, the J end by 0 bases, with 7 bases between. This CDR3 reads CASSPGFANYGYTF. DNA for the CDR3: TGTGCCAGCTCACCAGGGTTTGCTAACTATGGCTACACCTTC.

This clonotype was seen repeatedly, ten times or more. The chain links TRBV13 to TRBJ2-1, with D possibly TRBD2 on 6 matching bases. With 6 bases removed from V and 9 bases from J, the gap between germline ends came to 12 bases. This CDR3 has 12 residues. From germline, CDR1 is PRHDT and CDR2 FYEKMQ (reference sequence). For the CDR3, the DNA is TGTGCCAGCAGTTTTAGCGGTAGTGAGCAGTTCTTC. Translated, it gives CASSFSGSEQFF.

This chain joins TRBV4-3 and TRBJ1-1; D gene uncertain. CDR3 length equals 13 residues. Trimming left V 1 base short and J 7 bases short, with 10 bases between. Germline CDR1 and CDR2: LGHNA and YSLEER. The CDR3 nucleotides read TGCGCCAGCAGCCAAGGGCTAGGGATTGAAGCTTTCTTT. Its protein is CASSQGLGIEAFF.

The table lists this clonotype with a count of one. One base away lies a much larger clone, so this may be a sequencing read error. The V gene is TRBV6-1, the J gene TRBJ1-3; 7 nucleotides match TRBD1. The germline gives CDR1 MNHNS, CDR2 SASEGT. The CDR3 length is 17 residues. The chain's CDR3 is CVSLPPGQYYSGNTIYF. CDR3 in DNA: TGTGTCAGCCTACCACCGGGACAGTACTACTCTGGAAACACCATATATTTT.

The chain links TRBV10-3 to TRBJ2-5; D is unresolved. V was trimmed by 1 base and J by 5 bases, leaving 11 bases between them. The germline V gene encodes CDR1 ENHRY and CDR2 SYGVKD. This CDR3 has 14 amino acids. The chain's CDR3 is CAISEWRMGETQYF. Written as DNA, the CDR3 is TGTGCCATCAGTGAGTGGCGTATGGGGGAGACCCAGTACTTC.